The sequence of this T cell receptor beta chain was determined in a study of spatial heterogeneity in lung cancer. In the case of this clonotype: Its antigen is unidentified.

The time point here: sample taken at primary tumor resection. No cell sorting; template was whole RNA from tumor, lung tissue or PBMC. Study conclusions and caveats: Circulating ubiquitous expanded tumor TCRs were observed more frequently at resection than at follow-up.

In TCRdb, the 5' RACE reads were re-called with MiXCR into one record per CDR3 protein. Of 55,000 to 75,000 distinct CDR3 sequences in the sample, about 8% were seen once. CDR1 is LGHDT, CDR2 YNNKEL, per germline (reference sequence). V lost 7 bases to trimming and J lost 1 base, with 13 bases between them. The CDR3 is 15 amino acids. This material consisted of PBMCs, taken at surgery. The J gene is TRBJ2-2, the V gene TRBV3-1; D is possibly TRBD2 (5 bases). The TCR was taken from a female donor with early-stage non-small cell lung cancer. DNA of the CDR3: TGTGCCAGCAACCAGAGGACTGGGAACACCGGGGAGCTGTTTTTT. Its translation is CASNQRTGNTGELFF.